This TCR beta chain came from a study of neurological immune-mediated disorders. Notes on the study in general: There was no association between the multiple sclerosis repertoire cluster and any clinical or MRI feature.

For this clonotype: What it binds is unknown.

The CDR3 contains 15 residues. CDR1 and CDR2 from the germline V gene are ENHRY and SYGVKD. V gave up 7 bases and J gave up 1 base, with 15 bases separating them. TCRdb reprocessed the 5' RACE reads with MiXCR, giving one entry per CDR3 protein. Among 65,000 to 90,000 distinct CDR3 sequences, roughly 4.8% were seen once, and the ten largest hold roughly 2.4%. The chain couples TRBV10-3 to TRBJ2-3; D may match TRBD1 or TRBD2 (6 bases each). Sequenced input: PBMCs. The origin of this receptor is a woman aged 25 to 39 with multiple sclerosis. Written as DNA, the CDR3 is TGTGCCATCACCAGCGCCCGGGGGCGCACAGATACGCAGTATTTT. Translated: CAITSARGRTDTQYF.